This entry lists 20 T cell receptor beta chains sequenced from one sample in a study of blood T cell repertoires in COVID-19. Measured with immunoSEQ multiplex PCR; TCRdb has only the in-frame clones, and not every one. The profile shows some 490,000 clones, more than 85% of them singletons. Input material: PBMCs or T cells enriched from blood (not recorded which). The receptors come from a woman in her sixties or seventies who had recovered from COVID-19.

J is TRBJ1-4 and V is TRBV11-2; D is perhaps TRBD1 (5 bases). The CDR3 sequence is 13 residues long. V dropped 8 bases and J dropped 5 bases, with 12 bases sitting between them. The V gene's germline CDR1 is SGHAT and CDR2 FQNNGV. The DNA of the CDR3 is TGTGCCAGCGGGAAGGGGTCGAATGAAAAACTGTTTTTT. Amino acids: CASGKGSNEKLFF.

The chain has TRBV10-3 and TRBJ2-1; TRBD2 matches at 11 bases. This CDR3 is built from 18 residues. Germline V gene data show CDR1 as ENHRY and CDR2 as SYGVKD. Germline trimming cut 3 bases from V and 0 bases from J; bases unmatched to any gene: 7. The CDR3 DNA is TGTGCCATCAGTGACAGTCTCCTAGCGGGGGGCTCCTACAATGAGCAGTTCTTC. It translates to CAISDSLLAGGSYNEQFF.

The rearrangement uses TRBV6-5 and TRBJ1-5, with unresolved D. The CDR3 spans 15 residues. The germline V gene has CDR1 MNHEY and CDR2 SVGAGI. V was pared by 5 bases and J by 5 bases, with 16 bases between. The CDR3 nucleotides are TGTGCCAGCAGTCGAAGAGCGGGAATGGATCAGCCCCAGCATTTT. Protein product: CASSRRAGMDQPQHF.

The J gene is TRBJ1-1, the V gene TRBV20-1; a weak D match, TRBD1 (5 bases). Per the germline V gene, CDR1 is DFQATT and CDR2 is SNEGSKA (reference sequence). This CDR3 spans 11 amino acids. V lost 6 bases and J lost 1, with 6 bases in between. This chain's CDR3 is CSATANTEAFF. CDR3 bases: TGCAGTGCGACAGCGAACACTGAAGCTTTCTTT.

The V and J genes are TRBV3-1 (or the pseudogene TRBV3-2) and TRBJ2-5, with 14 bases aligning to TRBD2. Germline CDR1 and CDR2: LGHDT and YNNKEL (reference sequence). The CDR3 runs 16 residues. V lost 7 bases, J lost 5 bases, and 9 bases stayed unmatched. In DNA form, the CDR3 reads TGTGCCAGCACCCAGACTAGCGGGGGGGCAGGGGAGACCCAGTACTTC. Translating gives CASTQTSGGAGETQYF.

CDR3 bases: TGTGCCACCAGCAGAGATGGCGTATCCGGGACAGGGTCTATTAACTATGGCTACACCTTC. It specifies CATSRDGVSGTGSINYGYTF. The chain combines TRBV15 with TRBJ1-2, with 9 positions matching TRBD1. There are 20 residues in the CDR3. After removal of 0 bases from V and 1 base from J, the junction contained 15 bases not matched to a gene. Germline CDR1 reads LNHNV; CDR2 reads YYDKDF (reference sequence).

A single count supports this clone. The V gene is TRBV6-5, the J gene TRBJ2-1; TRBD1 aligns across 7 bases. CDR3 length: 13 residues. Germline assignment: CDR1 MNHEY and CDR2 SVGAGI. V dropped 6 bases and J dropped 7; count of bases not matched to a gene: 6. The CDR3 coding sequence is TGTGCCAGCAGCAGACAGGGTTTGAATGAGCAGTTCTTC. This gives the protein CASSRQGLNEQFF.

The chain couples TRBV24-1 to TRBJ2-1; a weak D match, TRBD2 (5 bases). CDR1 KGHDR and CDR2 SFDVKD come from the germline V gene. This CDR3 is built from 14 residues. The V end was cut by 4 bases, the J end by 5 bases, with 11 bases between. CDR3 in amino acids: CATSEWASHNEQFF. The CDR3 DNA sequence: TGTGCCACCAGTGAGTGGGCTAGCCACAATGAGCAGTTCTTC.

This clone was detected only once. The chain is built from TRBV7-8 and TRBJ2-1; 7 bases are a match to TRBD2. With 5 bases clipped from V and 7 bases from J, the junction kept 14 bases outside the gene matches. CDR1 is SGHVS and CDR2 is FQNEAQ in the germline V gene. This CDR3 region has 16 residues. CDR3 nucleotide sequence: TGTGCCAGCAGCCCCCGTGGGGGGGGAACGTGGAATGAGCAGTTCTTC. It specifies CASSPRGGGTWNEQFF.

The V call is TRBV27, the J call TRBJ1-5; D unclear. This CDR3 has 16 residues. Germline values: CDR1 MNHEY, CDR2 SMNVEV (reference sequence). The V end was cut by 2 bases, the J end by 0 bases, with 11 bases between. CDR3 in DNA: TGTGCCAGCAGTTTAAGAGGCGGTTATAGCAATCAGCCCCAGCATTTT. Its protein is CASSLRGGYSNQPQHF.

The rearrangement uses TRBV19 and TRBJ1-4; the D gene is possibly TRBD1 (5 bases). The CDR3 spans 17 residues. The V end lost 5 bases, the J end lost 7 bases, and 23 bases lay between the germline ends. Germline V gene lookup returns CDR1 LNHDA and CDR2 SQIVND (reference sequence). The CDR3 coding sequence is TGTGCCAGTAGTGAACCCAGGGAATTTTTTCTGGGTGAAAAACTGTTTTTT. Its protein is CASSEPREFFLGEKLFF. Full variable domain (outside the CDR3, taken from reference TRBV19 and TRBJ1-4): DGGITQSPKYLFRKEGQNVTLSCEQNLNHDAMYWYRQDPGQGLRLIYYSQIVNDFQKGDIAEGYSVSREKKESFPLTVTSAQKNPTAFYLCASSEPREFFLGEKLFFGSGTQLSVL.

V is TRBV1 and J is TRBJ1-2; TRBD1 is taken as the D call from the table, unchecked against the DNA. TRBV1 represents a pseudogene. The CDR3 runs 17 residues. CDR3 loop: CTSRQKPRQGPNYGYTF. CDR3 nucleotides: TGCACCAGCAGGCAGAAACCCCGACAGGGGCCTAACTATGGCTACACCTTC.

This chain joins TRBV7-9 and TRBJ1-1; the D is unclear. The germline V gene has CDR1 SEHNR and CDR2 FQNEAQ (reference sequence). V lost 1 base and J 0 bases, leaving 12 bases between the germline ends. The CDR3 length is 16 residues. DNA for the CDR3: TGTGCCAGCAGCTTAGGCGAGGAGGAGATGAACACTGAAGCTTTCTTT. The encoded protein is CASSLGEEEMNTEAFF.

The chain combines TRBV10-3 with TRBJ2-7; D is unclear. From germline, CDR1 is ENHRY and CDR2 SYGVKD. Trimming cost V 0 bases and J 3 bases, with 18 bases left between them. The CDR3 extends over 17 amino acids. The CDR3, as DNA: TGTGCCATCAGTGAGTCATTGGCCTCTATGCGGCGCTACGAGCAGTACTTC. This codes for CAISESLASMRRYEQYF.

This clone was recorded only once. The V call is TRBV7-2, the J call TRBJ1-1, with a tentative D call TRBD1 (5 bases). The CDR3 has 14 residues. The V gene's germline CDR1 is SGHTA and CDR2 FQGNSA. Trimming took off 3 bases at V and 4 bases at J, with 12 bases between the two ends. The CDR3 here is CASSFSPGITEAFF. DNA for the CDR3: TGTGCCAGCAGCTTTAGTCCAGGGATCACTGAAGCTTTCTTT.

The sample holds one count of this clone. The chain carries TRBV14 and TRBJ1-1; 7 bases match TRBD1. CDR3 length equals 18 residues. V was pared by 3 bases and J by 0 bases, with 13 bases of the junction left unmatched. Germline V CDR1 and CDR2: SGHDN, FVKESK. CDR3 bases: TGTGCCAGCAGCCACGATCGACAGGGACCCTTGATGAACACTGAAGCTTTCTTT. Its translation: CASSHDRQGPLMNTEAFF.

Notes on this clone: This same CDR3 is encoded by further DNA sequences in the sample. The CDR3 DNA reads TGTGCCAGCAGTTACTCGAGAGGAATGAACACTGAAGCTTTCTTT. It specifies CASSYSRGMNTEAFF. The chain employs TRBV6-5 and TRBJ1-1; D is unresolved. The CDR3 has 15 residues. V dropped 0 bases and J dropped 0 bases, with 8 bases sitting between them. Germline loops: CDR1 MNHEY, CDR2 SVGAGI.

The CDR3 sequence: CASSPLHGIDYNEKLFF. The DNA for the CDR3 is TGTGCCAGCAGTCCTCTCCATGGAATCGACTATAATGAAAAACTGTTTTTT. V gene TRBV27 combines with J gene TRBJ1-4, with D uncertain. This CDR3 is 17 amino acids long. CDR1 MNHEY and CDR2 SMNVEV come from the germline V gene (reference sequence). The V end lost 5 bases, the J end lost 4 bases, and 20 bases lay between the germline ends.

The rearrangement uses TRBV9 and TRBJ1-6; 7 positions match TRBD1. CDR3 size: 15 residues. The germline V gene has CDR1 SGDLS and CDR2 YYNGEE. J was trimmed by 6 bases and V by 4 bases; bases with no gene match: 7. The CDR3 here is CASSSPGQINSPLHF. The CDR3 DNA reads TGTGCCAGCAGCAGCCCGGGACAGATTAATTCACCCCTCCACTTT.

J is TRBJ2-3 and V is TRBV11-3, with a possible D match to TRBD2 (7 bases). Per the germline V gene, CDR1 is SGHNT and CDR2 is YENEEA. Trimming removed 3 bases from V and 2 bases from J, with 12 bases in between. The CDR3 loop spans 15 amino acids. For the CDR3, the DNA is TGTGCCAGCAGCTTCGGGGGGCTTGACACAGATACGCAGTATTTT. Protein product: CASSFGGLDTDTQYF.